The next 2 T cell receptor beta chains were all read from a single sample in a study of blood T cells in healthy people across ages. Then a second PCR, running about 6 to 11 cycles, was carried out with a sample-barcoded 5' primer and a J-beta primer mix. TCRdb re-analysed the 5' RACE reads in MiXCR, keeping a single row per CDR3 protein. This sample has about 1.8 million distinct CDR3 sequences, with about 49% found just once. The sample consisted of blood. These receptors were collected from a woman aged 35 to 49 in good health.

The count of this clonotype is one. The rearrangement links TRBV6-5 to TRBJ2-1; D assignment may be TRBD1 or TRBD2 (5 bases each). The V end was cut by 4 bases, the J end by 12 bases, with 25 bases between. CDR1 MNHEY and CDR2 SVGAGI come from the germline V gene. The CDR3 contains 16 residues. CDR3 amino acids: CASSWGGTAENRGQFF. DNA of the CDR3: TGTGCCAGCAGTTGGGGTGGGACGGCCGAGAATCGTGGGCAGTTCTTC.

The V call is TRBV20-1, the J call TRBJ2-3; D remains unclear. The V gene's germline CDR1 is DFQATT and CDR2 SNEGSKA (reference sequence). This CDR3 comprises 12 residues. With 0 bases removed from V and 4 bases from J, the gap between germline ends came to 5 bases. The CDR3 sequence: CSARDDPDTQYF. The CDR3 nucleotides are TGCAGTGCTAGAGATGACCCAGATACGCAGTATTTT.